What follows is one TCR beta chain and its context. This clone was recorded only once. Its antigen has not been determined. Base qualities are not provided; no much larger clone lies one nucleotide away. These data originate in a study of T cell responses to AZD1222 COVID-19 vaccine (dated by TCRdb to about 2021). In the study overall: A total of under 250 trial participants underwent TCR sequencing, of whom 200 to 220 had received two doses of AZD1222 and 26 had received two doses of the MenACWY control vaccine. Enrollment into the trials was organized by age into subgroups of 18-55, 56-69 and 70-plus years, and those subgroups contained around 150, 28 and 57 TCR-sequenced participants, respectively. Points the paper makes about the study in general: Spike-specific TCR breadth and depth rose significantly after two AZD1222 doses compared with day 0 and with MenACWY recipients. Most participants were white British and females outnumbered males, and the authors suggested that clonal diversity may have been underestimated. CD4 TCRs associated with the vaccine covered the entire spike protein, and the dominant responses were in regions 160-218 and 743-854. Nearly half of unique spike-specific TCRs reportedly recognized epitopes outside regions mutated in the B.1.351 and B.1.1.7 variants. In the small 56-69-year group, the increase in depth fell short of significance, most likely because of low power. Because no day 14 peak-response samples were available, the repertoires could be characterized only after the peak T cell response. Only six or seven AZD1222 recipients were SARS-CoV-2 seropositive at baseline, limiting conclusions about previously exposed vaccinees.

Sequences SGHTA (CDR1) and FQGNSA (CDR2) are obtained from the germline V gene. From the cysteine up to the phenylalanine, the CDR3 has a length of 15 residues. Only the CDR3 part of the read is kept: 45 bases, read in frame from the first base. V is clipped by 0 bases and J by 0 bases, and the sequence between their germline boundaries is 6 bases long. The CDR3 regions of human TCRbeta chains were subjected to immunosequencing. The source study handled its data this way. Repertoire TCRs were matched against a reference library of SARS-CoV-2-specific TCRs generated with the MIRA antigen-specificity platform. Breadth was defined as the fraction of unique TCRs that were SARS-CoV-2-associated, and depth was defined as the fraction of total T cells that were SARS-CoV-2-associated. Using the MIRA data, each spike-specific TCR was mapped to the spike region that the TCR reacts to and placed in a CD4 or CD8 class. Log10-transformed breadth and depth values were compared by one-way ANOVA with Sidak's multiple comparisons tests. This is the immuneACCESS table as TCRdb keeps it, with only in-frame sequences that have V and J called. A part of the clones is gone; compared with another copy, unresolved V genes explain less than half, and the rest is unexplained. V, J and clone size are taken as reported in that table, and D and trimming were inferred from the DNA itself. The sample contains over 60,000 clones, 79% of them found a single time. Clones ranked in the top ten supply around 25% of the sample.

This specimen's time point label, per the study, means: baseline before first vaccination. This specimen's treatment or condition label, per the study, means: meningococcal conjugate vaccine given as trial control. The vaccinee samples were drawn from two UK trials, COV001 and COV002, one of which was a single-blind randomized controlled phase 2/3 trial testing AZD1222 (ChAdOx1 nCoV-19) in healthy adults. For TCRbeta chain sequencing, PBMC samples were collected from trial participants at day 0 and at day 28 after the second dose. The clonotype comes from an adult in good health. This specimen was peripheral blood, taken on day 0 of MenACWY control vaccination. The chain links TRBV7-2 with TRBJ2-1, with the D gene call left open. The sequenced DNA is TGTGCCAGCAGCTTAGCGGGCTTCTCCTACAATGAGCAGTTCTTC. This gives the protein CASSLAGFSYNEQFF.